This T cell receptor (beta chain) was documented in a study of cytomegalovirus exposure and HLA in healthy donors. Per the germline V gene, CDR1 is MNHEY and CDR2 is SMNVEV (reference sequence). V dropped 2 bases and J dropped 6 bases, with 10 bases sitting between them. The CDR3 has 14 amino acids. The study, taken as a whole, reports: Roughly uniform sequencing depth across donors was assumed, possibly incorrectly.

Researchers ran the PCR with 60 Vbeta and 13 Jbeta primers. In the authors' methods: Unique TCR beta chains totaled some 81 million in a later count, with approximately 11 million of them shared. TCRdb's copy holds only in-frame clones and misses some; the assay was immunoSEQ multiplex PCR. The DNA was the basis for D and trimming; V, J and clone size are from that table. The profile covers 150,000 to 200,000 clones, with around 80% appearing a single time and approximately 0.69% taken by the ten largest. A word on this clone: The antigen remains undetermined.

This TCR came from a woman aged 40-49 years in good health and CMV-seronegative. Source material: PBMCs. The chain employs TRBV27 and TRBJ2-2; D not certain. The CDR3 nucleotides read TGTGCCAGCAGTTTAATTGCAGGATCCGGGGAGCTGTTTTTT. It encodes CASSLIAGSGELFF.